This TCR beta chain appears in the sequencing data of a study of blood T cell repertoires in COVID-19. Study-wide background: Specimens from acute and convalescent COVID-19 originated in the United States, Italy and Spain. PBMCs, B-cell-depleted T cells, or T cells provided the cDNA or gDNA that made up the material.

This CDR3 region has 12 residues. The V gene end was trimmed by 3 bases and the J gene end by 8 bases; junction bases not matched to a gene: 5. CDR1 SQVTM and CDR2 ANQGSEA come from the germline V gene. Original data processing: Reference gene primer amplification gave nucleated cell count estimates. Clones were read by immunoSEQ multiplex PCR, and TCRdb kept only the in-frame ones, dropping some. V, J and clone size are taken as reported in that table, and D and trimming were inferred from the DNA itself. This table has 190,000 or so clones, about 85% appearing once. This sequence originates from a woman aged 25 to 39 with active or convalescent COVID-19. Sequenced input: peripheral blood. The V and J genes are TRBV29-1 and TRBJ1-2, with 8 bases that match TRBD1. The CDR3 sequence: CSVEDRARGYTF. The DNA for the CDR3 is TGCAGCGTTGAGGACAGGGCGAGGGGCTACACCTTC. The entire variable domain, with the rest obtained from reference TRBV29-1 and TRBJ1-2, is as follows: SAVISQKPSRDICQRGTSLTIQCQVDSQVTMMFWYRQQPGQSLTLIATANQGSEATYESGFVIDKFPISRPNLTFSTLTVSNMSPEDSSIYLCSVEDRARGYTFGSGTRLTVV.